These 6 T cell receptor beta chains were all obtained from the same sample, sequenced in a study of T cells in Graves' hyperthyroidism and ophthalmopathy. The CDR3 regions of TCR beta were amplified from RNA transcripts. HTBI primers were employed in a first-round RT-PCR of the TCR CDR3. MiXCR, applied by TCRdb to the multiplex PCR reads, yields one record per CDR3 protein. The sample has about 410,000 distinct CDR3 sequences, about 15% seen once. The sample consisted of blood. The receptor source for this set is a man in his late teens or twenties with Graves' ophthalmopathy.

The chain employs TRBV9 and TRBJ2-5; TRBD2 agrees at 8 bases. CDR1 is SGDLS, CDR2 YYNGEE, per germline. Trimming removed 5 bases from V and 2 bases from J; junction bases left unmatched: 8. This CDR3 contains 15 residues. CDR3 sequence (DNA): TGTGCCAGCAGTGACCGACTAGCGAGGCAAGAGACCCAGTACTTC. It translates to CASSDRLARQETQYF. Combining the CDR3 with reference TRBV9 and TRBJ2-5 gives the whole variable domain DSGVTQTPKHLITATGQRVTLRCSPRSGDLSVYWYQQSLDQGLQFLIQYYNGEERAKGNILERFSAQQFPDLHSELNLSSLELGDSALYFCASSDRLARQETQYFGPGTRLLVL.

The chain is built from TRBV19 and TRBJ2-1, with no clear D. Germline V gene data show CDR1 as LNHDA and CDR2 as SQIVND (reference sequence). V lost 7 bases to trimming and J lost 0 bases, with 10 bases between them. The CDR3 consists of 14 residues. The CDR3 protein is CASKTDSSYNEQFF. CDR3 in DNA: TGTGCCAGTAAGACCGATAGCTCCTACAATGAGCAGTTCTTC.

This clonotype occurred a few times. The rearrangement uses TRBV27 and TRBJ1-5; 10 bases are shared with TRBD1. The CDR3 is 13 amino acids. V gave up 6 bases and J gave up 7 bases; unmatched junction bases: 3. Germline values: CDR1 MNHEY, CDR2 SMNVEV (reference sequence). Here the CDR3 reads CASSGQGVQPQHF. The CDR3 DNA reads TGTGCCAGCAGCGGACAGGGGGTACAGCCCCAGCATTTT.

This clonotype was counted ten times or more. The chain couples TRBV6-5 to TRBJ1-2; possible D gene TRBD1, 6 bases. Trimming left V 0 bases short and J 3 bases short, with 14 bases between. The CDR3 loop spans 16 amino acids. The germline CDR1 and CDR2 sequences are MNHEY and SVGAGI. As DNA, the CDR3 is TGTGCCAGCAGTTACTCGAGGGGGGGCCTCGACTATGGCTACACCTTC. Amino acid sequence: CASSYSRGGLDYGYTF.

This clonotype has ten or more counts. Written as DNA, the CDR3 is TGTGCCAGCAGCTTAGTTGTAGCGGGAGGGAAGATCGCACAGTACTTC. Its translation is CASSLVVAGGKIAQYF. The chain couples TRBV11-2 to TRBJ2-5, with 11 positions matching TRBD2. V shed 1 base and J 11 bases; nucleotides not matched to a gene: 12. Germline lookup yields CDR1 SGHAT and CDR2 FQNNGV. The CDR3 has 16 amino acids.

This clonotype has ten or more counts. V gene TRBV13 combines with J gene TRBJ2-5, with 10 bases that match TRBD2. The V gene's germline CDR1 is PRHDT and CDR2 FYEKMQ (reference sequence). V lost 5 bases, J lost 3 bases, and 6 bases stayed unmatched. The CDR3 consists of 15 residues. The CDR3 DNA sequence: TGTGCCAGCAGCACTTCCGGGACTAGCGAAGAGACCCAGTACTTC. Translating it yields CASSTSGTSEETQYF.